Listed here is a single T cell receptor (beta chain). Its cognate antigen is unknown. In the CD4+ fraction, cells were divided into CD45RA+ naive and CD45RA-negative memory subsets. This entry is derived from a study of shared clonotypes between healthy human individuals. Study in general: There were three CD4 naive, three CD4 memory, two CD8 naive and one CD8 memory plates per donor. Study-wide results and limits: Tissue TCR repertoires likely differ from these blood-only repertoires.

The input for sorted-subset replicate PCRs was approximately 200 ng DNA, about 29,000 T cell genomes. Profiled with immunoSEQ multiplex PCR; TCRdb holds only in-frame clones, not every one. In the table there are about 1.5 million clones, 95% to 99% of which are singletons. V was trimmed by 5 bases and J by 3 bases, leaving 18 bases between them. The V gene's germline CDR1 is SGHTA and CDR2 FQGTGA. There are 16 residues in the CDR3. Sample: naive CD4+ T cells sorted from blood. The subset was: CD45RA+ positively selected. The sequence came from a man aged 30 to 39 in good health. The V call is TRBV7-3, the J call TRBJ2-3; maybe TRBD2 (6 bases). In DNA, the CDR3 is TGTGCCAGCAGCCCCATCGGGTGGGAGGTAACAGATACGCAGTATTTT. Translation gives CASSPIGWEVTDTQYF.